Below, one T cell receptor beta chain is given with its context. Its antigen is undetermined. Here immunoSEQ multiplex PCR was the method, and the copy in TCRdb shows in-frame clones only, minus some. Of millions of clones in the sample, about 92% were seen once. The data were obtained in a study of shared clonotypes between healthy human individuals. Study conclusions and caveats: The expectation was that sequencing depth would affect clonotype sharing among donors.

Germline V gene data show CDR1 as MNHEY and CDR2 as SVGAGI. CDR3 length: 14 amino acids. Trimming cost V 5 bases and J 4 bases, with 13 bases left between them. This chain connects TRBV6-5 to TRBJ2-3; maybe TRBD1 (5 bases). This sequence originates from a man younger than 30 in good health. Some clones in this sample may be carry-over from other donors' samples. What was sequenced was naive CD4+ T cells from PBMCs. The subset denotes: CD45RA+ positively selected. The CDR3 region has the DNA TGTGCCAGCAGTAGAAGACAGAGAGCAGATACGCAGTATTTT. The encoded protein is CASSRRQRADTQYF.